The T cell receptor (beta chain) under discussion was sequenced for a study of blood T cell repertoires in COVID-19. Across the study: Some COVID-19 samples were acute and others convalescent; all came from the United States, Italy and Spain.

With 3 bases removed from V and 4 bases from J, the gap between germline ends came to 11 bases. CDR3 length: 14 amino acids. In germline, CDR1 is LGHNT, CDR2 FRNRAP. Researchers sorted participants into cohorts using their self-reported clinical history. Measured with immunoSEQ multiplex PCR; TCRdb has only the in-frame clones, and not every one. The sample lists about 350,000 clones, around nine tenths occurring once. This sequence was found in a woman under 40 who had been exposed to COVID-19. Input material: PBMCs or T cells enriched from blood (not recorded which). The chain uses TRBV12-5 and TRBJ2-3, with D possibly being TRBD2 (6 bases). CDR3 amino acids: CASGFGAGPDTQYF. CDR3 nucleotides: TGTGCTAGTGGTTTCGGAGCGGGTCCAGATACGCAGTATTTT.